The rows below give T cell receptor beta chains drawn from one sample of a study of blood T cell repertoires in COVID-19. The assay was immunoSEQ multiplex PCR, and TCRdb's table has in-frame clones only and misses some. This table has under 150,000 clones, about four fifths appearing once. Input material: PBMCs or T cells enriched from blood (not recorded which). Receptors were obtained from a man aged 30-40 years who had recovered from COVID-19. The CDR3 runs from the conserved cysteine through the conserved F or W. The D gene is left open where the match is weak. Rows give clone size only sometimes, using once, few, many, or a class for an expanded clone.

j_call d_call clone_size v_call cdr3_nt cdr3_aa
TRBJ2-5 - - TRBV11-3 TGTGCCAGCAGCTACTACCAAGAGACCCAGTACTTC CASSYYQETQYF
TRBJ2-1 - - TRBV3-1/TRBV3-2 TGTGCCAGCAGCCAAGTGTCGGCTGACAACAATGAGCAGTTCTTC CASSQVSADNNEQFF
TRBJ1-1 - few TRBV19 TGTGCCAGTAACCCTTTACAGGGAATGAACACTGAAGCTTTCTTT CASNPLQGMNTEAFF
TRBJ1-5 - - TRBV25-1 TGTGCCAGCAGTGAATGGGCGGGGCCCCAGCATTTT CASSEWAGPQHF
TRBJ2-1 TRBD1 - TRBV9 TGTGCCAGCAGCGTAGGGGACAGCACCGAGCAGTTCTTC CASSVGDSTEQFF
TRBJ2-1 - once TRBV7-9 TGTGCCAGCAGCTCCACAGGGTACCCCTACAATGAGCAGTTCTTC CASSSTGYPYNEQFF
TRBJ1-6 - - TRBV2 TGTGCCAGCAGTGCGGGCAGGGAGGGGAATTCACCCCTCCACTTT CASSAGREGNSPLHF
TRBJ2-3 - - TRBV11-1 TGTGCCAGCAGCCCTGAGGCTCAGGGAGGAACGCAGTATTTT CASSPEAQGGTQYF
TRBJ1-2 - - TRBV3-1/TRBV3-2 TGTGCCAGCAGCCCGCGGACAGCCCGGGTAGCTAATGGCTACACCTTC CASSPRTARVANGYTF
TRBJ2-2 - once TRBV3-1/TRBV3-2 TGTGCCAGCAGCCAAGAGGGTGAGGGGGCCGGGGAGCTGTTTTTT CASSQEGEGAGELFF
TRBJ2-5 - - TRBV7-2 TGTGCCAGCAGCTCCCCCCCGGGGTCCCAAGAGACCCAGTACTTC CASSSPPGSQETQYF
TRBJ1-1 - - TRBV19 TGTGCCAGTAGTTACAGGGCGGGTACTGAAGCTTTCTTT CASSYRAGTEAFF
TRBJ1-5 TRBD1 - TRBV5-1 TGCGCCAGCAGCCCTGCACCTACAGGGGCTAATCAGCCCCAGCATTTT CASSPAPTGANQPQHF
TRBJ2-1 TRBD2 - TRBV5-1 TGCGCCAGCAAAGCGGGAGGCTCCTTGAATGAGCAGTTCTTC CASKAGGSLNEQFF
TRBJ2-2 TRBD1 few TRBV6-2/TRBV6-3 TGTGCCAGCAGTTACTCGATAGTAAGACAGGGTGGCGGCGGGGAGCTGTTTTTT CASSYSIVRQGGGGELFF
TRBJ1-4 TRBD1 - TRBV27 TGTGCCAGCAGTAGGACAGGGCTGTTTGAAAAACTGTTTTTT CASSRTGLFEKLFF
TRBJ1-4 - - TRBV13 TGTGCCAGCAGCAAGACAAGAGACGGCTCTAATGAAAAACTGTTTTTT CASSKTRDGSNEKLFF
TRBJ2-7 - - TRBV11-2 TGTGCCAGCAGCTCTCTAAACGAGCGGCTCCTGGGGTTCTACGAGCAGTACTTC CASSSLNERLLGFYEQYF
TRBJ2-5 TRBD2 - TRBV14 TGTGCCAGCAGCCAAGGGCCCTGGCGGGGGGGCCTCCAAGAGACCCAGTACTTC CASSQGPWRGGLQETQYF
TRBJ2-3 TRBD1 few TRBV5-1 TGCGCCAGCAGCACAAGACAGGGACCAGATACGCAGTATTTT CASSTRQGPDTQYF
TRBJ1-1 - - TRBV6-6 TGTGCCAGCAGTTACTCGATCGGCGGTCGACAGGCAAAAGCTTTCTTT CASSYSIGGRQAKAFF
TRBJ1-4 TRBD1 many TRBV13 TGTGCCAGCAGCTTCGGACAGGTTAATGAAAAACTGTTTTTT CASSFGQVNEKLFF
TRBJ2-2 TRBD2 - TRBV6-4 TGTGCCAGCAGTGACGGACTAGCGGGGGGCACCGGGGAGCTGTTTTTT CASSDGLAGGTGELFF
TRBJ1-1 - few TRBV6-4 TGTGCCAGCAGTGACTCAAACCGGGGGACTGAAGCTTTCTTT CASSDSNRGTEAFF
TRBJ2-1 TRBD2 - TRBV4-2 TGTGCCAGCAGCCAAGAGAATAGCGGGAGGAATGAGCAGTTCTTC CASSQENSGRNEQFF
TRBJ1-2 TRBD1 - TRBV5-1 TGCGCCAGCAGCGGGCAGGGACAGACAACTAACTATGGCTACACCTTC CASSGQGQTTNYGYTF
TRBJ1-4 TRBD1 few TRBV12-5 TGTGCTAGTGGTAAAGACAGGGTAACTAATGAAAAACTGTTTTTT CASGKDRVTNEKLFF
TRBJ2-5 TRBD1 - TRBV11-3 TGTGCCAGCAGCTTCAACAGGGGGCGGACCATACAAGAGACCCAGTACTTC CASSFNRGRTIQETQYF
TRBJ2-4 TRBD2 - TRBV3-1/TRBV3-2 TGTGCCAGCAGCATGCGGGGAGGGCAAAACATTCAGTACTTC CASSMRGGQNIQYF
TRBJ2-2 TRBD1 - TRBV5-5 TGTGCCAGCAACCAACCGGGACAGGGCTACACCGGGGAGCTGTTTTTT CASNQPGQGYTGELFF
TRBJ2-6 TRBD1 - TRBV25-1 TGTGCCAGCAGTGAATCGACAGGGGGTTTTGGGGCCAACGTCCTGACTTTC CASSESTGGFGANVLTF
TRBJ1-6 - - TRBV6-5 TGTGCCAGCAGAAAACCGACAGGTTCGGGTTCACCCCTCCACTTT CASRKPTGSGSPLHF
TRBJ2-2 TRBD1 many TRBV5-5 TGTGCCAGCAGCCGGACAGGGGACGGGGAGCTGTTTTTT CASSRTGDGELFF
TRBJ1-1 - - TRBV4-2 TGTGCCAGCAGCCAAGACCGAGACACTGAAGCTTTCTTT CASSQDRDTEAFF
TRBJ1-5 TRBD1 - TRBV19 TGTGCCAGTACCCAGGACAGGGTCGGCAATCAGCCCCAGCATTTT CASTQDRVGNQPQHF
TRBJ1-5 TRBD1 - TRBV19 TGTGCCAGTATGGCAGGGGGCCAGCCCCAGCATTTT CASMAGGQPQHF
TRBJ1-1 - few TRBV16 TGTGCCAGCAGCCCGCATCGGGGGGAGGGCACTGAAGCTTTCTTT CASSPHRGEGTEAFF
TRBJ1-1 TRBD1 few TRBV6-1 TGTGCCAGCAGTGAGACAGGGAGAGAAGCTTTCTTT CASSETGREAFF
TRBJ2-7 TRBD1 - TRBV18 TGTGCCAGCTCACCCCGGACAGGGTCTGGGCAGTACTTC CASSPRTGSGQYF
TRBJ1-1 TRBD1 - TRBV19 TGTGCCAGTAAAGAGGGACAGGGGGCATCGGAAGCTTTCTTT CASKEGQGASEAFF
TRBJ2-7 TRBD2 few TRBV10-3 TGTGCCATCAGCCCGGGAGGGGATGAGCAGTACTTC CAISPGGDEQYF
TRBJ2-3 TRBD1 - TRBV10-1 TGCGCCAGCAGTGAGCTGGGACAGCATAGCACAGATACGCAGTATTTT CASSELGQHSTDTQYF
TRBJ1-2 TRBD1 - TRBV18 TGTGCCAGCTCACCGATCGGACAGGGGGTTGGCTACACCTTC CASSPIGQGVGYTF
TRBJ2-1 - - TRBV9 TGTGCCAGCAGCGTAGTGGAGCGTACGAGCTCCTACAATGAGCAGTTCTTC CASSVVERTSSYNEQFF
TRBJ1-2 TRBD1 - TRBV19 TGTGCCAGTAGTCGACAGGGAACCTATGGCTACACCTTC CASSRQGTYGYTF
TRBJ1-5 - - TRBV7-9 TGTGCCAGCAGCTCAGGAGGAAATCAGCCCCAGCATTTT CASSSGGNQPQHF
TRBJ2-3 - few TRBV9 TGTGCCAGCAGCCCCCGACTCGTGGATACGCAGTATTTT CASSPRLVDTQYF
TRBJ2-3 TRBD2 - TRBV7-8 TGTGCCAGCAGCTTAAATTGGGCTAGCGGGGCGGTTACAGATACGCAGTATTTT CASSLNWASGAVTDTQYF